The next 19 T cell receptor beta chains were all read from a single sample in a study of T cells in Graves' hyperthyroidism and ophthalmopathy. Amplified TCR beta CDR3 regions derived from RNA transcripts. The TCR CDR3 was amplified in a first-round RT-PCR using the HTBI primer set. TCRdb reanalysed the multiplex PCR reads using MiXCR and keeps one entry per CDR3 protein. The sample contains approximately 400,000 distinct CDR3 sequences, about 18% of which appear only once. Sequencing was done on a sample of blood. All receptors come from a woman between 18 and 29 years old with Graves' hyperthyroidism.

Here the CDR3 reads CASSFGITGSEQYF. Here the CDR3 DNA reads TGTGCCAGCAGTTTTGGGATAACAGGGAGCGAGCAGTACTTC. This chain uses TRBV27 with TRBJ2-7; weak D call: TRBD1 (6 bases). Germline loops: CDR1 MNHEY, CDR2 SMNVEV (reference sequence). The CDR3 is 14 amino acids. With 3 bases removed from V and 6 bases from J, the gap between germline ends came to 15 bases.

This clonotype has a count of ten or more. The chain uses TRBV4-2 and TRBJ1-1; possibly TRBD1 for D (5 bases). Germline V gene lookup returns CDR1 LGHNA and CDR2 YNFKEQ. The germline V and J ends were trimmed by 1 base and 8 bases, with 14 bases remaining between them. CDR3 length: 14 amino acids. The CDR3 is CASSQGSGRLEAFF. CDR3 in DNA: TGTGCCAGCAGCCAAGGGTCGGGACGGTTGGAAGCTTTCTTT.

Comment on this clonotype: Its ends do not fully match the called genes, so a read error is possible. This chain joins TRBV6-4 and TRBJ2-7; 9 nucleotides line up with TRBD2. Germline-derived CDR1 and CDR2 are MRHNA and SNTAGT. This CDR3 is 14 amino acids long. The CDR3 sequence: CASSESGGTYEQYF. CDR3 DNA: TGTGCCAGCAGTGAGAGCGGGGGGACCTATGAGCAGTACTTC.

This clonotype came up a few times. The J gene is TRBJ1-5, the V gene TRBV12-3 or TRBV12-4; 7 positions match TRBD1. This CDR3 contains 14 residues. V was pared by 6 bases and J by 3 bases, with 5 bases of the junction left unmatched. CDR3 loop: CASRPTGFNQPQHF. Here the CDR3 DNA reads TGTGCCAGCAGACCGACAGGGTTCAATCAGCCCCAGCATTTT.

Ten or more counts support this clonotype. The V and J genes are TRBV7-2 and TRBJ2-7; D gene uncertain. This CDR3 contains 13 residues. V lost 0 bases and J 6 bases, leaving 9 bases between the germline ends. Per germline, CDR1 SGHTA and CDR2 FQGNSA. The CDR3 nucleotides are TGTGCCAGCAGCTTAGCGGCCAGAGCCGAGCAGTACTTC. Protein sequence: CASSLAARAEQYF. The whole variable domain, remainder taken from reference TRBV7-2 and TRBJ2-7, is GAGVSQSPSNKVTEKGKDVELRCDPISGHTALYWYRQSLGQGLEFLIYFQGNSAPDKSGLPSDRFSAERTGGSVSTLTIQRTQQEDSAVYLCASSLAARAEQYFGPGTRLTVT.

V usage is TRBV27 and J usage is TRBJ1-1, with D unresolved. The CDR3 contains 15 residues. Germline V gene sequence: CDR1 MNHEY, CDR2 SMNVEV (reference sequence). Between the trimmed V and J ends, which lost 3 bases and 1 base, there was a span of 12 bases. CDR3 region: CASSFISSSNTEAFF. CDR3 DNA: TGTGCCAGCAGTTTCATCAGTTCCTCGAACACTGAAGCTTTCTTT.

This clonotype was counted ten times or more. The rearrangement joins TRBV6-1 to TRBJ1-2, with D possibly being TRBD1 (5 bases). This CDR3 is 17 amino acids long. Trimming left V 6 bases short and J 5 bases short, with 25 bases between. Looked up from germline, CDR1 is MNHNS and CDR2 is SASEGT. CDR3 sequence reads: CASRREQGYHGAYGYTF. CDR3 in DNA: TGTGCCAGCAGGCGGGAGCAGGGATATCACGGGGCATATGGCTACACCTTC.

About this clonotype: One end of the junction varies from germline; a read error may be responsible. This chain connects TRBV30 to TRBJ2-4; D is unresolved. The germline V gene encodes CDR1 GTSNPN and CDR2 SVGIG (reference sequence). The CDR3 covers 17 residues. CDR3 nucleotides: TGTGCCTGGAGTGCGCCGGACGGAGCTGTAGCCAAAAACATTAAGTACTTC. This translates into CAWSAPDGAVAKNIKYF.

V is TRBV12-3 or TRBV12-4 and J is TRBJ1-2, with TRBD1 matching over 9 bases. The CDR3 contains 14 residues. Losses at the gene ends were 5 bases for V and 4 bases for J; bases not matched to a gene: 5. CDR3 nucleotide sequence: TGTGCCAGCAGTCCACAGGGGGCGACCTATGGCTACACCTTC. Protein sequence: CASSPQGATYGYTF.

This clonotype was observed at least ten times. V is TRBV7-9 and J is TRBJ1-1; D gene uncertain. The length of the CDR3 is 12 residues. With 4 bases removed from V and 10 bases from J, the gap between germline ends came to 13 bases. Germline loops: CDR1 SEHNR, CDR2 FQNEAQ (reference sequence). The CDR3 DNA reads TGTGCCAGCAGCTCCGCCGCCGTGGGAGCTTTCTTT. It is translated as CASSSAAVGAFF.

This clonotype occurred many times. The chain is built from TRBV5-1 and TRBJ2-7; no reliable D call. Deletions cut 5 bases from V and 1 base from J, with 10 bases between. The CDR3 consists of 13 residues. Germline CDR1 reads SGHRS; CDR2 reads YFSETQ. The CDR3 loop reads CASRDGLSYEQYF. The CDR3 DNA reads TGCGCCAGCAGGGACGGTCTATCCTACGAGCAGTACTTC.

This clonotype was seen many times. The rearrangement joins TRBV27 to TRBJ2-5; 7 nucleotides match TRBD1. Germline lookup yields CDR1 MNHEY and CDR2 SMNVEV (reference sequence). The CDR3 is 15 amino acids. With V trimmed by 3 bases and J by 2 bases, 6 bases remained unmatched. The CDR3 DNA follows: TGTGCCAGCAGTTTGACGACAGGGTTACAAGAGACCCAGTACTTC. Its protein is CASSLTTGLQETQYF.

This clonotype was observed at least ten times. J is TRBJ1-1 and V is TRBV2; D is undetermined. Germline-derived CDR1 and CDR2 are SNHLY and FYNNEI. The V end was cut by 10 bases, the J end by 4 bases, with 16 bases between. This CDR3 region has 13 residues. This CDR3 reads CATRKDRGTEAFF. As DNA, the CDR3 is TGTGCCACCAGAAAAGACCGGGGCACTGAAGCTTTCTTT.

This clonotype was observed at least ten times. The chain couples TRBV28 to TRBJ2-7; no clear D. CDR1 is MDHEN and CDR2 is SYDVKM in the germline V gene. V gave up 8 bases and J gave up 0 bases, with 8 bases separating them. This CDR3 region has 12 residues. The CDR3 sequence: CASRLNSYEQYF. For the CDR3, the DNA is TGTGCCAGCCGACTGAACTCCTACGAGCAGTACTTC.

This sequence joins TRBV24-1 and TRBJ1-5; D is possibly TRBD1 (5 bases). V lost 6 bases, J lost 2 bases, and 13 bases lay in between. This CDR3 has 15 amino acids. From germline, CDR1 is KGHDR and CDR2 SFDVKD. The CDR3 DNA reads as TGTGCCACCAGTCCGGGAGGGGTCGGCAATCAGCCCCAGCATTTT. Its protein product is CATSPGGVGNQPQHF.

This clonotype was detected many times. The chain carries TRBV27 and TRBJ1-5, with 8 bases fitting TRBD1. CDR3 size: 18 residues. The V gene end was trimmed by 0 bases and the J gene end by 0 bases; junction bases not matched to a gene: 7. Germline values: CDR1 MNHEY, CDR2 SMNVEV (reference sequence). CDR3 sequence reads: CASSLSMTGAYSNQPQHF. In DNA form, the CDR3 reads TGTGCCAGCAGTTTATCGATGACAGGGGCGTATAGCAATCAGCCCCAGCATTTT.

The sample holds many counts of this clonotype. This chain joins TRBV11-3 and TRBJ2-2, with 7 bases lining up with TRBD1. CDR1 SGHNT and CDR2 YENEEA come from the germline V gene. The CDR3 is 14 amino acids. Trimming removed 5 bases from V and 4 bases from J; junction bases left unmatched: 4. The DNA of the CDR3 is TGTGCCAGCAGCCCGGGACAGTTCACCGGGGAGCTGTTTTTT. Amino acids: CASSPGQFTGELFF.

This clonotype was counted many times. CDR3 sequence reads: CASSSGGTGMVNTEAFF. The CDR3 nucleotides read TGTGCCAGCAGCTCCGGTGGGACAGGGATGGTGAACACTGAAGCTTTCTTT. The chain recombines TRBV11-1 with TRBJ1-1, with 9 bases identical to TRBD1. The CDR3 is 17 amino acids. Trimming cost V 4 bases and J 0 bases; bases outside gene matches: 9. Germline assignment: CDR1 SGHAT and CDR2 FQDESV (reference sequence).

This clonotype was picked up many times. The rearrangement links TRBV2 to TRBJ1-1, with no clear D. Trimming cost V 7 bases and J 1 base, with 10 bases left between them. Per the germline V gene, CDR1 is SNHLY and CDR2 is FYNNEI. CDR3 length: 13 residues. The CDR3 DNA sequence: TGTGCCAGCAAAGGGTTTACGAACACTGAAGCTTTCTTT. Translation gives CASKGFTNTEAFF.